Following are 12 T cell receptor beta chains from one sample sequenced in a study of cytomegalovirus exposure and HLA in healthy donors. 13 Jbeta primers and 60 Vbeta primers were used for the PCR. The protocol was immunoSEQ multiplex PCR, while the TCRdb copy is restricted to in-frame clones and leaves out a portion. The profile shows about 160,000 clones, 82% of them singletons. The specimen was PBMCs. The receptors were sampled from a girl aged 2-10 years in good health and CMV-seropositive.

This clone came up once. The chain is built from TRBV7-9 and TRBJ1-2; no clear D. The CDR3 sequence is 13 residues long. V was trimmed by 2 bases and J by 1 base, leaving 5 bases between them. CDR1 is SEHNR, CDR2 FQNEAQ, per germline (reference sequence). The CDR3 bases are TGTGCCAGCAGCTTACCGGGTAACTATGGCTACACCTTC. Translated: CASSLPGNYGYTF. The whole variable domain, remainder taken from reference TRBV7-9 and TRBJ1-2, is DTGVSQNPRHKITKRGQNVTFRCDPISEHNRLYWYRQTLGQGPEFLTYFQNEAQLEKSRLLSDRFSAERPKGSFSTLEIQRTEQGDSAMYLCASSLPGNYGYTFGSGTRLTVV.

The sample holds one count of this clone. DNA for the CDR3: TGTGCCAGCAGTTTACGGGGGACCTCTAGCACAGATACGCAGTATTTT. Translated: CASSLRGTSSTDTQYF. The chain joins TRBV28 to TRBJ2-3; D may be TRBD2 (6 bases). Germline V lookup: CDR1 MDHEN, CDR2 SYDVKM. V gave up 2 bases and J gave up 0 bases, with 12 bases separating them. The CDR3 has 16 residues.

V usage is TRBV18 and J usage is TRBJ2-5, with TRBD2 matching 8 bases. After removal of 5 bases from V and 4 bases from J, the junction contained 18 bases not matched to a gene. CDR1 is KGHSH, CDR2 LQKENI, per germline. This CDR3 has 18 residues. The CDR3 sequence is CASSIFTPSSGNGETQYF. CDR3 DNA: TGTGCCAGCTCAATTTTTACGCCGAGTAGCGGGAACGGAGAGACCCAGTACTTC. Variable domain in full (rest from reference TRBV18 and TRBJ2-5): NAGVMQNPRHLVRRRGQEARLRCSPMKGHSHVYWYRQLPEEGLKFMVYLQKENIIDESGMPKERFSAEFPKEGPSILRIQQVVRGDSAAYFCASSIFTPSSGNGETQYFGPGTRLLVL.

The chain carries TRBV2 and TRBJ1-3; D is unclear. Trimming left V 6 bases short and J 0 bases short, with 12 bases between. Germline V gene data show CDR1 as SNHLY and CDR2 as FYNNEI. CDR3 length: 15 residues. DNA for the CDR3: TGTGCCAGCAGCGAGGGCGTTAGCTCTGGAAACACCATATATTTT. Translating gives CASSEGVSSGNTIYF.

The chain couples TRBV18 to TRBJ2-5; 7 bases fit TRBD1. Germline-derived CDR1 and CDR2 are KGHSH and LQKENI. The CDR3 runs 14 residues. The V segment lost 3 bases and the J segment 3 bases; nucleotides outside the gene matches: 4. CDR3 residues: CASSPFTGEETQYF. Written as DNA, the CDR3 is TGTGCCAGCTCACCGTTTACAGGGGAAGAGACCCAGTACTTC.

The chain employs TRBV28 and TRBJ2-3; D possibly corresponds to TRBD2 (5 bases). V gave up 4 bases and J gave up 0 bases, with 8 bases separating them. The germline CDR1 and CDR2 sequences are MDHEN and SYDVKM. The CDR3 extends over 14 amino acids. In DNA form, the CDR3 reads TGTGCCAGCAGTTCCGGCGGGAGCACAGATACGCAGTATTTT. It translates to CASSSGGSTDTQYF.

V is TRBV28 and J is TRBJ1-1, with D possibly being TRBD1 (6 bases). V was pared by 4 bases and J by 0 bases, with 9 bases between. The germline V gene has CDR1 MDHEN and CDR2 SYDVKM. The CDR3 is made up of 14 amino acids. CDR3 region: CASSSDSLNTEAFF. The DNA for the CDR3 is TGTGCCAGCAGTTCGGACAGTTTGAACACTGAAGCTTTCTTT. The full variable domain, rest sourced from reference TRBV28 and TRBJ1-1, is DVKVTQSSRYLVKRTGEKVFLECVQDMDHENMFWYRQDPGLGLRLIYFSYDVKMKEKGDIPEGYSVSREKKERFSLILESASTNQTSMYLCASSSDSLNTEAFFGQGTRLTVV.

Written as DNA, the CDR3 is TGCGCCAGCACGCACCGGGACAGATCGACTTACTCTGGAAACACCATATATTTT. Its protein product is CASTHRDRSTYSGNTIYF. The genes are TRBV10-2 and TRBJ1-3; 7 nucleotides match TRBD1. V trimming: 7 bases; J trimming: 0 bases; junction bases outside the gene matches: 15. Germline lookup yields CDR1 WSHSY and CDR2 SAAADI. This CDR3 spans 18 amino acids.

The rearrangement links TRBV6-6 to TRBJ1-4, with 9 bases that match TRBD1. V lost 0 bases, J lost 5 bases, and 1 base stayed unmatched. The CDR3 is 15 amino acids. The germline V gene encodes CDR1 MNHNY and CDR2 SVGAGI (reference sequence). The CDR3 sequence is CASSYSDRGNEKLFF. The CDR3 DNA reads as TGTGCCAGCAGTTACTCCGACAGGGGGAATGAAAAACTGTTTTTT.

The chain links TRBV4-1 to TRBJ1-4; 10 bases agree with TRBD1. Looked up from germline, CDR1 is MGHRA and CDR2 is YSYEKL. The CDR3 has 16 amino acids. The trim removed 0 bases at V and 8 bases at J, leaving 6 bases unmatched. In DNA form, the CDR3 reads TGCGCCAGCAGCCAAGATCGGGGGACAGGGGAGGAAAAACTGTTTTTT. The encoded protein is CASSQDRGTGEEKLFF.

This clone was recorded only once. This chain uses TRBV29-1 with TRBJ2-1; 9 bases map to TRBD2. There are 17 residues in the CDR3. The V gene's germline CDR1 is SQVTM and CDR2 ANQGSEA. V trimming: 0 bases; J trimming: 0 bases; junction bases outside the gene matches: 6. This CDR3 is CSVEDRGSGSSYNEQFF. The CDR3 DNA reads TGCAGCGTTGAAGATCGGGGTAGCGGGAGCTCCTACAATGAGCAGTTCTTC.

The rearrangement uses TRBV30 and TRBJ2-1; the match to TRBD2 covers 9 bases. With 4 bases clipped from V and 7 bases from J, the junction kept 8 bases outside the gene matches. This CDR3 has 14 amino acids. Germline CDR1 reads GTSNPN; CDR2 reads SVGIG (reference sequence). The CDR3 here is CAWMGTSRGNEQFF. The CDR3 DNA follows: TGTGCCTGGATGGGGACTAGCAGAGGTAATGAGCAGTTCTTC.